This T cell receptor (beta chain) comes out of a study of identical twins. CDR3 size: 15 residues. CDR1 and CDR2 from the germline V gene are DFQATT and SNEGSKA (reference sequence). V trimming: 1 base; J trimming: 5 bases; junction bases outside the gene matches: 10. MiXCR was run by TCRdb on the 5' RACE reads, yielding one entry per CDR3 protein. This table holds around 250,000 distinct CDR3 sequences, approximately 12% found once. This clonotype has at least ten counts. These data were also filed under a second study, of yellow fever vaccine responses in identical twins.

Sequencing was done on a sample of memory (CD45RO+) T cells sorted from blood. The chain recombines TRBV20-1 with TRBJ2-5; 7 bases align to TRBD2. This clonotype was sampled from a woman aged 18-29 years in good health. The CDR3 DNA sequence: TGCAGTGCTAGAGCTCGCGGGAGTGGGGGGGAGACCCAGTACTTC. Protein: CSARARGSGGETQYF.